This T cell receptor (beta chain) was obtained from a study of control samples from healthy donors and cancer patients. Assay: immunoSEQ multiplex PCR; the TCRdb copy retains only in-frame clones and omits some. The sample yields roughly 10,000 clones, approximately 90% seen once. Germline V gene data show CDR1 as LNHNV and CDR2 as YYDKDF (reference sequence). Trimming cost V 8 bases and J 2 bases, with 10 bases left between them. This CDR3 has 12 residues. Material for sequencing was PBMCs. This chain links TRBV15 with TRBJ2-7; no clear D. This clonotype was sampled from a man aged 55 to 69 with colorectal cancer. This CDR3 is CATADGPYEQYF. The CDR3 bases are TGTGCCACCGCGGACGGACCCTACGAGCAGTACTTC. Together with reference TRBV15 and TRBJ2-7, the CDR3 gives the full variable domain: DAMVIQNPRYQVTQFGKPVTLSCSQTLNHNVMYWYQQKSSQAPKLLFHYYDKDFNNEADTPDNFQSRRPNTSFCFLDIRSPGLGDTAMYLCATADGPYEQYFGPGTRLTVT.